Presented here are 22 T cell receptor beta chains from one specimen sequenced in a study of vaccination and CD4 T cells after COVID-19 (dated by TCRdb to between 2020 and 2023). The library was generated by PCR. The listed sequencing device is Illumina iSeq 100. TCR sequencing of DNA from cultured CD4+ T cells used the Oncomine TCR Beta short-read assay at the Johns Hopkins FTIC core. TCRdb reprocessing: public reads trimmed at Q25 with fastp, clones called with MiXCR, in-frame beta chains kept. CDR3 protein duplicates are merged, each entry listing the most common genes and DNA. The sample table records more than 15,000 distinct CDR3 sequences; 43% of these occur just once. The ten largest make up roughly 14% of the sample. Their recognized antigens are unknown. The treatment or condition label, as the study defines it: approximately nine-day PBMC culture with coronavirus spike peptide pools or control peptides (ViraFEST assay).

Sample: CD4+ T cells from blood, cultured in vitro. The source of these receptors is a human donor who had recovered from COVID-19.

This clonotype was seen a few times. The rearrangement joins TRBV11-3 to TRBJ1-1; D possibly corresponds to TRBD1 (6 bases). This CDR3 contains 15 residues. From germline, CDR1 is SGHNT and CDR2 YENEEA. The V end lost 1 base, the J end lost 7 bases, and 16 bases lay between the germline ends. CDR3 sequence: CASSLGSWGPGEAFF. As DNA, the CDR3 is TGTGCCAGCAGCTTAGGGTCCTGGGGGCCGGGTGAAGCTTTCTTT.

This clonotype was observed a handful of times. This rearrangement joins TRBV6-4 to TRBJ1-1; D is undetermined. Trimming cost V 0 bases and J 1 base, with 3 bases left between them. CDR1 is MRHNA, CDR2 SNTAGT, per germline. CDR3 length: 13 residues. As DNA, the CDR3 is TGTGCCAGCAGTGACTCGGAGAACACTGAAGCTTTCTTT. Protein sequence: CASSDSENTEAFF.

A remark on this clonotype: Likely a read error: the CDR3 ends without its conserved phenylalanine or tryptophan. The chain uses TRBV7-2 and TRBJ1-1, with D tentatively TRBD1 (6 bases). With 3 bases removed from V and 5 bases from J, the gap between germline ends came to 13 bases. The CDR3 is 14 residues long. The germline CDR1 and CDR2 sequences are SGHTA and FQGNSA. DNA of the CDR3: TGTGCCAGCAGCTTGAACGGGGGCAGGACTGAAGCTTTCCTT. Translated: CASSLNGGRTEAFL.

This chain connects TRBV5-1 to TRBJ2-5; D is possibly TRBD1 (7 bases). Germline assignment: CDR1 SGHRS and CDR2 YFSETQ. The CDR3 is 14 residues long. The germline V and J ends were trimmed by 4 bases and 4 bases, with 14 bases remaining between them. The CDR3 nucleotides read TGCGCCAGCAGCATCTCAGGGGGAGGAGAGACCCAGTACTTC. Residues: CASSISGGGETQYF.

V usage is TRBV5-1 and J usage is TRBJ2-5; 7 bases align to TRBD1. This CDR3 comprises 14 residues. The germline V gene encodes CDR1 SGHRS and CDR2 YFSETQ. V shed 2 bases and J 4 bases; nucleotides not matched to a gene: 5. In DNA form, the CDR3 reads TGCGCCAGCAGCTTAATAGGGGGCGCAGAGACCCAGTACTTC. Translating gives CASSLIGGAETQYF.

J is TRBJ2-7 and V is TRBV7-6; D perhaps matches TRBD2 (6 bases). Trimming removed 1 base at V and 0 bases at J, with 10 bases between. Germline values: CDR1 SGHVS, CDR2 FNYEAQ. CDR3 length: 15 residues. The CDR3 DNA reads as TGTGCCAGCAGCTTAGACGACGGGGGCTCCTACGAGCAGTACTTC. Translating gives CASSLDDGGSYEQYF.

In nucleotides, the CDR3 is TGTGCCAGCAGTTCCTATAGCGGGGGCTCGAACACCGGGGAGCTGTTTTTT. It is translated as CASSSYSGGSNTGELFF. The V and J genes are TRBV12-3 or TRBV12-4 and TRBJ2-2, with TRBD2 matching 9 bases. The V segment lost 4 bases and the J segment 0 bases; nucleotides outside the gene matches: 6. The CDR3 has 17 amino acids.

This clonotype was counted between two and nine times. The chain has TRBV20-1 and TRBJ2-7; 8 bases agree with TRBD2. This CDR3 comprises 15 residues. V shed 1 base, J shed 5 bases, and the junction held 10 bases outside the gene matches. CDR1 and CDR2 from the germline V gene are DFQATT and SNEGSKA (reference sequence). The CDR3: CSARGVRGARDEQYF. CDR3 in DNA: TGCAGTGCTAGAGGGGTGCGGGGGGCACGGGACGAGCAGTACTTC.

This clonotype was seen only a few times. The J gene is TRBJ2-7, the V gene TRBV20-1, with TRBD2 matching 7 bases. Germline loops: CDR1 DFQATT, CDR2 SNEGSKA (reference sequence). Trimming cost V 5 bases and J 0 bases; bases outside gene matches: 4. The CDR3 is 13 amino acids. Here the CDR3 reads CSAAAGYSYEQYF. The DNA for the CDR3 is TGCAGTGCTGCAGCGGGGTACTCCTACGAGCAGTACTTC.

The chain is built from TRBV27 and TRBJ2-3; 8 nucleotides line up with TRBD2. Losses at the gene ends were 10 bases for V and 1 base for J; bases not matched to a gene: 10. Germline values: CDR1 MNHEY, CDR2 SMNVEV (reference sequence). The CDR3 has 15 amino acids. CDR3 nucleotide sequence: TGTGCCACAAGCCGGCGGGGGGCGGGCACAGATACGCAGTATTTT. Protein: CATSRRGAGTDTQYF.

This chain connects TRBV5-1 to TRBJ2-7; D might be TRBD2 (7 bases). The V and J ends lost 4 bases and 5 bases respectively, with 16 bases between them. The V gene's germline CDR1 is SGHRS and CDR2 YFSETQ. The CDR3 extends over 14 amino acids. CDR3 sequence: CASSLGAGDDEQYF. CDR3 DNA sequence: TGCGCCAGCAGCCTGGGGGCGGGGGACGACGAGCAGTACTTC.

The chain has TRBV5-4 and TRBJ1-6; TRBD1 might be the D (6 bases). V gave up 0 bases and J gave up 9 bases, with 13 bases separating them. The germline V gene has CDR1 SGHNT and CDR2 YYREEE (reference sequence). This CDR3 region has 15 residues. The chain's CDR3 is CASSLEAGATSPLHF. In DNA form, the CDR3 reads TGTGCCAGCAGCTTGGAGGCGGGGGCTACTTCACCCCTCCACTTT.

This clonotype was counted a few times. The V and J genes are TRBV20-1 and TRBJ1-1; D might be TRBD1 (5 bases). The CDR3 is made up of 13 amino acids. The V end was cut by 4 bases, the J end by 1 base, with 10 bases between. Germline V gene sequence: CDR1 DFQATT, CDR2 SNEGSKA (reference sequence). CDR3 in DNA: TGCAGTGCTATTCCGGGGCAGAACACTGAAGCTTTCTTT. Protein: CSAIPGQNTEAFF.

This clonotype was observed a few times. The chain employs TRBV11-1 and TRBJ1-5; TRBD1 matches 11 bases. The CDR3 length is 15 residues. Germline trimming cut 6 bases from V and 6 bases from J; bases unmatched to any gene: 7. Germline V gives CDR1 SGHAT, CDR2 FQDESV (reference sequence). CDR3 DNA sequence: TGTGCCAGCAGTCCACGGACAGGGGGCTGTCAGCCCCAGCATTTT. Translated, it gives CASSPRTGGCQPQHF.

Turning to this clonotype: At one of its ends the junction is not consistent with the germline gene, which may arise from a read error. This rearrangement joins TRBV4-1 to TRBJ1-2, with D uncertain. This CDR3 comprises 15 residues. Germline V gene lookup returns CDR1 MGHRA and CDR2 YSYEKL. Written as DNA, the CDR3 is TGTGCCAGCAGCCAAGTTGACCGCGATAACTATGGCTACACCTTC. Translating gives CASSQVDRDNYGYTF.

This chain joins TRBV7-9 and TRBJ1-5; D gene uncertain. The CDR3 is 16 amino acids. Germline-derived CDR1 and CDR2 are SEHNR and FQNEAQ (reference sequence). Trimming left V 3 bases short and J 4 bases short, with 16 bases between. Written as DNA, the CDR3 is TGTGCCAGCAGCTTGTCCGGCGGGCGAGCTAATCAGCCCCAGCATTTT. This sequence encodes CASSLSGGRANQPQHF.

V usage is TRBV27 and J usage is TRBJ2-7; 8 nucleotides agree with TRBD1. The CDR3 sequence is 22 residues long. Germline V gene sequence: CDR1 MNHEY, CDR2 SMNVEV (reference sequence). Trimming removed 5 bases from V and 2 bases from J; junction bases left unmatched: 29. CDR3 DNA: TGTGCCAGCAGTCCCTTGGCAGGGGGCGAATTTTCTCTCGCGGAAAACCCCTACGAGCAGTACTTC. This gives the protein CASSPLAGGEFSLAENPYEQYF.

This clonotype was seen only a few times. The chain links TRBV7-2 to TRBJ1-6; D gene unclear. V was shortened by 2 bases and J by 8 bases, with 10 bases between the two germline ends. This CDR3 spans 14 amino acids. In germline, CDR1 is SGHTA, CDR2 FQGNSA. In DNA, the CDR3 is TGTGCCAGCAGCTTAAGAGGGATGGATTCACCCCTCCACTTT. As protein: CASSLRGMDSPLHF.

The chain has TRBV6-1 and TRBJ1-3; no clear D. The germline V and J ends were trimmed by 6 bases and 0 bases, with 6 bases remaining between them. Per the germline V gene, CDR1 is MNHNS and CDR2 is SASEGT. The CDR3 length is 13 residues. CDR3 region: CASRESSGNTIYF. CDR3 nucleotide sequence: TGTGCCAGCAGGGAGAGCTCTGGAAACACCATATATTTT.

The J gene is TRBJ2-7, the V gene TRBV19; a possible D gene is TRBD1 (6 bases). The V gene's germline CDR1 is LNHDA and CDR2 SQIVND (reference sequence). The CDR3 loop spans 15 amino acids. Trimming cost V 6 bases and J 5 bases, with 20 bases left between them. CDR3 loop: CASRPRGTMGDEQYF. Written as DNA, the CDR3 is TGTGCCAGTAGACCACGAGGGACAATGGGAGACGAGCAGTACTTC. The variable domain in full, with the rest retrieved from reference TRBV19 and TRBJ2-7, is DGGITQSPKYLFRKEGQNVTLSCEQNLNHDAMYWYRQDPGQGLRLIYYSQIVNDFQKGDIAEGYSVSREKKESFPLTVTSAQKNPTAFYLCASRPRGTMGDEQYFGPGTRLTVT.

The V and J genes are TRBV6-1 and TRBJ2-3, with TRBD2 as a possible D gene (6 bases). Trimming pared 5 bases from V and 6 bases from J, leaving 15 bases between. Germline lookup yields CDR1 MNHNS and CDR2 SASEGT. CDR3 length: 14 residues. The CDR3 region is CASSPPSRGDTQYF. CDR3 sequence (DNA): TGTGCCAGCAGTCCACCTAGCCGGGGGGATACGCAGTATTTT.

The genes are TRBV5-1 and TRBJ2-3; 9 bases align to TRBD1. V was clipped by 4 bases and J by 5 bases; unmatched bases: 5. Germline loops: CDR1 SGHRS, CDR2 YFSETQ. The CDR3 is 14 amino acids. Here the CDR3 reads CASSIGQGLDTQYF. The CDR3 region has the DNA TGCGCCAGCAGCATAGGACAGGGGTTAGATACGCAGTATTTT.